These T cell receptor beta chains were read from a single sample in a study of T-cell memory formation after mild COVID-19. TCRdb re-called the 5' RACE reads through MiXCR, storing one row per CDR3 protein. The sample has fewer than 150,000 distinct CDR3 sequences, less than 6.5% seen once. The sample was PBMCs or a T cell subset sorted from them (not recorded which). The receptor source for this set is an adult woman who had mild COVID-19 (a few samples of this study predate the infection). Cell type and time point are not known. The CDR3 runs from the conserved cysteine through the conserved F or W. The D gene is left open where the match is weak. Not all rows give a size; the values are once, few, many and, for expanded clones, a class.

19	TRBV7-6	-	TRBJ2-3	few	TGTGCCAGCAGCTTACTACCCCTCGCACCGGGCGGTAGCACAGATACGCAGTATTTT	CASSLLPLAPGGSTDTQYF
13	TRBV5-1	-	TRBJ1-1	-	TGCGCCAGCAGCTTGGGGGCAGGCACTGAAGCTTTCTTT	CASSLGAGTEAFF
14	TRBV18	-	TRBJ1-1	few	TGTGCCAGCTCACGTTACGAGGAGGGCACTGAAGCTTTCTTT	CASSRYEEGTEAFF
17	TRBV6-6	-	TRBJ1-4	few	TGTGCCAGCAGCTTCAGGGCGGGGTCCACGGCTAATGAAAAACTGTTTTTT	CASSFRAGSTANEKLFF
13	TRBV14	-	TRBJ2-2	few	TGTGCCAGCAGCCAAGCGGTGGCCGGGGAGCTGTTTTTT	CASSQAVAGELFF
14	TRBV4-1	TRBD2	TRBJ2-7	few	TGCGCCAGCAGCCCTAGCGGGGAGACCTACGAGCAGTACTTC	CASSPSGETYEQYF
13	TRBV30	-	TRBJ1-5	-	TGTGCCTGGAGTCGGGAATCCGCTCAGCCCCAGCATTTT	CAWSRESAQPQHF
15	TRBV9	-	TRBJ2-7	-	TGTGCCAGCAGCGTAGGAGTTGGTCCCTCCTACGAGCAGTACTTC	CASSVGVGPSYEQYF
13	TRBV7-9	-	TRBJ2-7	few	TGTGCCAGCAGCTTGGCAGGGGGGGACGAGCAGTACTTC	CASSLAGGDEQYF
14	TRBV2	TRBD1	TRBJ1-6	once	TGTGCCAGCATGCGGGGACAGGACAATTCACCCCTCCACTTT	CASMRGQDNSPLHF
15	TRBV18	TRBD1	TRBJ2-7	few	TGTGCCAGCTCACTTAGGACAGGTAGCTCCTACGAGCAGTACTTC	CASSLRTGSSYEQYF
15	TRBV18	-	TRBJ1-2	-	TGTGCCAGCTCACCATTACTCCAGGGCTACTATGGCTACACCTTC	CASSPLLQGYYGYTF
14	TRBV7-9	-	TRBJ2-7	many	TGTGCCAGCAGCTTAACAGGGAGCTCCTACGAGCAGTACTTC	CASSLTGSSYEQYF
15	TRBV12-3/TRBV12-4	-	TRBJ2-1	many	TGTGCCAGCCTCCGGGGGTCACGGCAGGACAATGAGCAGTTCTTC	CASLRGSRQDNEQFF
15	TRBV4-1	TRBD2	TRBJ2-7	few	TGCGCCAGCAGCCGGTCGGGGGGGGAACCCTACGAGCAGTACTTC	CASSRSGGEPYEQYF
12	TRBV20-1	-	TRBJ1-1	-	TGCAGTGCCTACGGCCGAGCGCTTGAAGCTTTCTTT	CSAYGRALEAFF
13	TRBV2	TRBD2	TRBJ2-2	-	TGTGCCAGCCGTCTACGGGGACTAGCGGGAGAGTTTTTT	CASRLRGLAGEFF
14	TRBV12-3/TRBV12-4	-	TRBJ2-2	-	TGTGCCAGCAGTTTACGACGGACCACCGGGGAGCTGTTTTTT	CASSLRRTTGELFF
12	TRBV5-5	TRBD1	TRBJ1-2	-	TGTGCCAGCCGGACAGGGAACTATGGCTACACCTTC	CASRTGNYGYTF
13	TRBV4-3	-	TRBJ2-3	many	TGCGCCAGCAGCCAAGCCTCAGGAGATACGCAGTATTTT	CASSQASGDTQYF
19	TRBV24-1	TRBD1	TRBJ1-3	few	TGTGCCCCCCCGGCCGGTAGAGTCTGGGACAGGGTCGCTGGAAACACCATATATTTT	CAPPAGRVWDRVAGNTIYF
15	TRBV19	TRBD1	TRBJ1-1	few	TGTGCCGTTAAACCCCGGGACAGGGGGAACACTGAAGCTTTCTTT	CAVKPRDRGNTEAFF
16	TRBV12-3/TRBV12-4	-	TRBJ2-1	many	TGTGCCAGCAGTTTTATCCGGGGGCGAGTATACAATGAGCAGTTCTTC	CASSFIRGRVYNEQFF
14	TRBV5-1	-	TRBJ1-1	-	TGCGCCAGCAAATACAGGGCCGAGGGCACTGAAGCTTTCTTT	CASKYRAEGTEAFF
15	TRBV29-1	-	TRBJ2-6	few	TGCAGCGTTCAGGGGGGCGCTTTCGGGGCCAACGTCCTGACTTTC	CSVQGGAFGANVLTF
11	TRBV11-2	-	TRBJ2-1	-	TGTGCCAGCAGCTTAGGGAGGTATAAGTTCTTC	CASSLGRYKFF
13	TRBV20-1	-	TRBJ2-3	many	TGCAGTGCTAGGTTCCCTAGCACAGATACGCAGTATTTT	CSARFPSTDTQYF
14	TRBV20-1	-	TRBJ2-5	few	TGCAGTGCTAGAGATTTCATGGGGGAAGAGACCCAGTACTTC	CSARDFMGEETQYF
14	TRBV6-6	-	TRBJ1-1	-	TGTGCCAGCAGTTACCCTGAGCGCACCCGTGAAGCTTTCTTT	CASSYPERTREAFF
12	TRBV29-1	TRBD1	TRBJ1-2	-	TGCAGCGATGCGGGACAGGGCTATGGCTACACCTTC	CSDAGQGYGYTF
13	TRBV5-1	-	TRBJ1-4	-	TGCGCCAGCAGCACGAAGGGTGGTGAAAAACTGTTTTTT	CASSTKGGEKLFF
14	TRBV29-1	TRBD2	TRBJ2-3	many	TGCAGCGTCCTAGCGGGAGGCTCCGCAGATACGCAGTATTTT	CSVLAGGSADTQYF
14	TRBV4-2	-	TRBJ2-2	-	TGTGCCAGCAGCCAAGAGTATGGGGCCGGGGAGCTGTTTTTT	CASSQEYGAGELFF
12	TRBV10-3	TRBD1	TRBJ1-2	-	TGTGCCTCGAAAGACAGGGCATATGGCTACACCTTC	CASKDRAYGYTF
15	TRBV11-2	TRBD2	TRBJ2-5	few	TGTGCCAGCAGCTTATTACACGGGGGGCAAGAGACCCAGTACTTC	CASSLLHGGQETQYF
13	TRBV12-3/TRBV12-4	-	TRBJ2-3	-	TGTGCCAGCAGTTTAGGGCGGAAAGATACGCAGTATTTT	CASSLGRKDTQYF
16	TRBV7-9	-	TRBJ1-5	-	TGTGCCAGCAGCCTATACTTCGCAGGGGGCAATCAGCCCCAGCATTTT	CASSLYFAGGNQPQHF
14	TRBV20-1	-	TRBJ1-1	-	TGCAGTGCTAGACACCCGACAGGAAGATCTGAAGCTTTCTTT	CSARHPTGRSEAFF
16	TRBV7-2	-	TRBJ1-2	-	TGTGCCAGCAGCTTAGTTCACGCCGGGGCCTTCTATGGCTACACCTTC	CASSLVHAGAFYGYTF
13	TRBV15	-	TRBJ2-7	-	TGTGCCACCAGCAGAGGACGGTCCTACGAGCAGTACTTC	CATSRGRSYEQYF
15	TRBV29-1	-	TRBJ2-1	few	TGCAGCGTTGATATGTGGGGTAGCTCCTACAATGAGCAGTTCTTC	CSVDMWGSSYNEQFF
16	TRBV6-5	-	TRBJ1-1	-	TGTGCCACCCTTTCCCGACACGTATATCTGAACACTGAAGCTTTCTTT	CATLSRHVYLNTEAFF
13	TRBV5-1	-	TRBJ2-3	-	TGCGCCAGCAGCTTCCCCCCGGCAGATACGCAGTATTTT	CASSFPPADTQYF
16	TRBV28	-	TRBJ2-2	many	TGTGCCAGCAGTTCGATAGGACATCCTTCGACCGGGGAGCTGTTTTTT	CASSSIGHPSTGELFF
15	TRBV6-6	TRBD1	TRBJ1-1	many	TGTGCCAGCAGTTACCTGGGACAGTCGAACACTGAAGCTTTCTTT	CASSYLGQSNTEAFF
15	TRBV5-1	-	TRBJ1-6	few	TGCGCCAGCAGCTTGGATTGGGGGGGGAATTCACCCCTCCACTTT	CASSLDWGGNSPLHF
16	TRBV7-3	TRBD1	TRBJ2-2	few	TGTGCCAGCAGCCCCGGGACAGGGGGGAACACCGGGGAGCTGTTTTTT	CASSPGTGGNTGELFF
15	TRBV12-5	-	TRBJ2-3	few	TGTGCTAGTGGTTTGATCTTATCTCGCACAGATACGCAGTATTTT	CASGLILSRTDTQYF
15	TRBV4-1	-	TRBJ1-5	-	TGCGCCAGCAGCCAAGAGATAGGGGCCGGGCAGCCCCAGCATTTT	CASSQEIGAGQPQHF
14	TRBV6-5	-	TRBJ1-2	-	TGTGCCAGCAGTTACTCGCAGGGTTACTATGGCTACACCTTC	CASSYSQGYYGYTF